This T cell receptor beta chain was sequenced for a study of T cells after yellow fever vaccination. TCRdb reanalysed the 5' RACE reads using MiXCR and keeps one entry per CDR3 protein. This sample has roughly 330,000 distinct CDR3 sequences, with around 6.8% found just once. The receptor comes from a man younger than 35 who received the YFV17D yellow fever vaccine. Material: PBMCs, obtained about 41 days after the first yellow fever vaccination.

CDR3 DNA sequence: TGTGCCAGCAGCTTAGACAGGTCGAGCACAGATACGCAGTATTTT. Translated, it gives CASSLDRSSTDTQYF. The rearrangement joins TRBV7-2 to TRBJ2-3, with D possibly matching TRBD1 (5 bases). Between the trimmed V and J ends, which lost 1 base and 0 bases, there was a span of 8 bases. The CDR3 has 15 residues. From germline, CDR1 is SGHTA and CDR2 FQGNSA.